This TCR beta chain was recorded in a study of cytomegalovirus exposure and HLA in healthy donors. Per the germline V gene, CDR1 is SGHVS and CDR2 is FQNEAQ. With 5 bases clipped from V and 4 bases from J, the junction kept 13 bases outside the gene matches. This CDR3 spans 18 amino acids. PCR was performed using 60 Vbeta and 13 Jbeta primers. The method was immunoSEQ multiplex PCR; TCRdb's version includes in-frame clones alone and lacks a portion of them. The sample holds 150,000 to 200,000 clones; over 75% are singletons and the top ten take 3% to 3.5%. Specimen: PBMCs. The chain joins TRBV7-8 to TRBJ2-7; TRBD2 matches at 14 bases. This TCR came from a female donor in good health and CMV-seronegative. CDR3 in DNA: TGTGCCAGCAGCATCCGGACTAGCGGGGGGTCTAGCGGATACGAGCAGTACTTC. As protein: CASSIRTSGGSSGYEQYF.